The text below deals with one TCR beta chain. Its antigen remains unidentified. This sample's treatment: around 19 received Ad26.COV2.S at low or high dose, single or two shots; about 5 received placebo; per-sample allocation not given. Collection of the samples took place on day 63 after the first injection of vaccine or placebo. The administered vaccine (an Ad26 vector) expressed Wuhan-strain SARS-CoV-2 spike. This record belongs to a study of Ad26.COV2.S vaccination and SARS-CoV-2 variants. Overall study context: Donor allocation was to the COV1001 Ad26.COV2.S trial arm. Ad26.COV2.S shots went into the muscle once or twice, 56 days apart. Study-level findings and limits: Ad26.COV2.S recipients had broader spike-specific TCRs (P = 0.0014).

Sequencing used immunoSEQ multiplex PCR; TCRdb keeps in-frame clones, though not all of them. Among about 220,000 clones listed, 85% to 90% were seen once. The CDR3 sequence is 13 residues long. Germline CDR1 reads PRHDT; CDR2 reads FYEKMQ (reference sequence). V was clipped by 7 bases and J by 6 bases, with 16 bases between them. This TCR was recovered from a person between 18 and 65 years old who received the Ad26.COV2.S COVID-19 vaccine or a placebo. The genes are TRBV13 and TRBJ2-7, with D tentatively TRBD1 (6 bases). Here the sequenced sample was peripheral blood, taken in a trial of Ad26.COV2.S vaccine versus placebo. CDR3 bases: TGTGCCAGCACGCAAGGGGGATCGGGCGAGCAGTACTTC. Translation: CASTQGGSGEQYF.